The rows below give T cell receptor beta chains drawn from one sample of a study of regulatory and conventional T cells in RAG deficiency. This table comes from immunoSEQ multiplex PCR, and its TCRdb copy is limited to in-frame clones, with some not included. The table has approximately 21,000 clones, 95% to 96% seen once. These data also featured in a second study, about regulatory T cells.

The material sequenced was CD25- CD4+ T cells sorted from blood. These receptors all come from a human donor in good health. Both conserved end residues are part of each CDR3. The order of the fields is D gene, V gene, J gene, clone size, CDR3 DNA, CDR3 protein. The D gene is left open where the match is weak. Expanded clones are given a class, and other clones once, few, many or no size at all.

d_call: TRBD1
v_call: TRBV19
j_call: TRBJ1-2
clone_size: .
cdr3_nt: TGTGCCAGTAGCACACAGGGGGCGGCAAATTATGGCTACACCTTC
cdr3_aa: CASSTQGAANYGYTF

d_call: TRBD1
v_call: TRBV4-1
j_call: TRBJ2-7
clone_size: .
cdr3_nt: TGCGCCAGCAGCCCGCCGGGACAGGGGGACTACGAGCAGTACTTC
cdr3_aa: CASSPPGQGDYEQYF

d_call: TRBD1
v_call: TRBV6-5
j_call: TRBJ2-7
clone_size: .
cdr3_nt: TGTGCCAGCTCCGACAGGGGAGCCTACGAGCAGTACTTC
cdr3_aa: CASSDRGAYEQYF

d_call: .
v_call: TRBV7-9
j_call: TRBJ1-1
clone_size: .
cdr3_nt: TGTGCCAGCAGCTCACAGGGGAACACTGAAGCTTTCTTT
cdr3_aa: CASSSQGNTEAFF

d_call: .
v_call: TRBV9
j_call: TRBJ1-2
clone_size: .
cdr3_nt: TGTGCCAGCAGCGGCGCCCCCTATGGCTACACCTTC
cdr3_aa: CASSGAPYGYTF

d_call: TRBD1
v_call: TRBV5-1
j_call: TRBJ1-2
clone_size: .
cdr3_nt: TGCGCCAGCAGCTTGGGTGGACAGGGTAGCTATGGCTACACCTTC
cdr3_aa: CASSLGGQGSYGYTF

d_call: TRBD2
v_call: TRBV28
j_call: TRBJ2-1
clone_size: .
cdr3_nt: TGTGCCAGCAGGGGCGGGGGGTTAGTTGTTGAGCAGTTCTTC
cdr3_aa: CASRGGGLVVEQFF

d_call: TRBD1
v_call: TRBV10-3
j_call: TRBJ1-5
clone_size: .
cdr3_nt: TGTGCCATCAGCCAAGGACAGGGGTTAGGACAGCCCCAGCATTTT
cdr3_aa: CAISQGQGLGQPQHF

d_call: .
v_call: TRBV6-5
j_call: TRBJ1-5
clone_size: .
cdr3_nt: TGTGCCACCAGAGACACGGGGGGAGATCAGCCCCAGCATTTT
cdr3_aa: CATRDTGGDQPQHF

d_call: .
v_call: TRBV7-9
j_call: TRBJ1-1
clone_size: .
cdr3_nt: TGTGCCAGCAGCGCCAAAGGGAGTAACACTGAAGCTTTCTTT
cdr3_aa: CASSAKGSNTEAFF

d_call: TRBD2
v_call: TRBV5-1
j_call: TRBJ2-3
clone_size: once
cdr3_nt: TGCGCCAGCAGCTCCGGGGGGGGGTCAGATACGCAGTATTTT
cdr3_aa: CASSSGGGSDTQYF

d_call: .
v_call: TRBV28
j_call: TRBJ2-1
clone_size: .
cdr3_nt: TGTGCCAGCAGCCGCACCCCCCTGGGTGGGGGGGCCCGGAATGAGCAGTTCTTC
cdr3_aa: CASSRTPLGGGARNEQFF

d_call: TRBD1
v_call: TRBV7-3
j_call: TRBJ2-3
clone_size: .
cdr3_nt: TGTGCCAGCAGCTCCTCCGGGACAGGCGGCACAGATACGCAGTATTTT
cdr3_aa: CASSSSGTGGTDTQYF

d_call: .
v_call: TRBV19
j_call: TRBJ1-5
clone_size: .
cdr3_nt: TGTGCCAGTAGCGGGGAACTTAATCAGCCCCAGCATTTT
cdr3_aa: CASSGELNQPQHF

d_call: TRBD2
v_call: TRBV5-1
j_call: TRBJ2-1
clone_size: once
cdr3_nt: TGCGCCAGCAGCTTGGGGACTAGCGGGGGGGGAAATGAGCAGTTCTTC
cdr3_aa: CASSLGTSGGGNEQFF

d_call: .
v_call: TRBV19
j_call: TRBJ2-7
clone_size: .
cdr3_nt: TGTGCCAGTAGTATGATGTTCGGCTCCTACGAGCAGTACTTC
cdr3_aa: CASSMMFGSYEQYF

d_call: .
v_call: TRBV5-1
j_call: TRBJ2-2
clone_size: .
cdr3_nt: TGCGCCAGCAGCTTAGAGGGTAGTAGGACCGGGGAGCTGTTTTTT
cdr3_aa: CASSLEGSRTGELFF

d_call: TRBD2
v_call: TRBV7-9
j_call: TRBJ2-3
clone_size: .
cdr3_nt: TGTGCCAGCAGCCTGGGACTAGCGGGGGGCACAGATACGCAGTATTTT
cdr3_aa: CASSLGLAGGTDTQYF

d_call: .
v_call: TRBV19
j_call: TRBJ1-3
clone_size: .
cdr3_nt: TGTGCCAGTAGTGTCCTAGACAGCTCTGGAAACACCATATATTTT
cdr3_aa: CASSVLDSSGNTIYF

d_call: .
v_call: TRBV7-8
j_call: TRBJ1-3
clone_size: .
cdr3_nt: TGTGCCAGCAGCGTCGACAGGATACCCTCTGGAAACACCATATATTTT
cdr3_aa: CASSVDRIPSGNTIYF

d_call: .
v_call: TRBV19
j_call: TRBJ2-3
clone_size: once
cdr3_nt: TGTGCCAGTAGTACCAACGAAGCGCGCACAGATACGCAGTATTTT
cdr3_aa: CASSTNEARTDTQYF

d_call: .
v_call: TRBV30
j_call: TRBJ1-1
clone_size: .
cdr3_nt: TGTGCCTGGAGTTCCTATCCGGGGGGTCGAGGGAACACTGAAGCTTTCTTT
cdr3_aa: CAWSSYPGGRGNTEAFF

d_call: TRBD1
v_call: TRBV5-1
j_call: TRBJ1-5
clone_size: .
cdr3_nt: TGCGCCAGCAGCTTGGGGACAGGGAATCAGCCCCAGCATTTT
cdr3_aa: CASSLGTGNQPQHF

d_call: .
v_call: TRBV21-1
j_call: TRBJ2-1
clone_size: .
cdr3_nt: TGTGCCAGCAACGGAGGACAGGGGGTCAATGAGCAGTTCTTC
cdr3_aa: CASNGGQGVNEQFF

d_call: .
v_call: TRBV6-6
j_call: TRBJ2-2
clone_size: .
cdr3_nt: TGTGCCAGCAGTTACGGTCGGGTTTCTAACACCGGGGAGCTGTTTTTT
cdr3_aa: CASSYGRVSNTGELFF

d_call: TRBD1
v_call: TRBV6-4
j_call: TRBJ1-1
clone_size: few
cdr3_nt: TGTGCCAGCAGGGGACAGGGAGGAACCACTGAAGCTTTCTTT
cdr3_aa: CASRGQGGTTEAFF

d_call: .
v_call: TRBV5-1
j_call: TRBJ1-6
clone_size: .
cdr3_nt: TGCGCCAGCAGCTTGAGGGGATTCAATTCACCCCTCCACTTT
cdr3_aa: CASSLRGFNSPLHF

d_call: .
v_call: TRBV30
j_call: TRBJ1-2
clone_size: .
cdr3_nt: TGTGCCTGCGCCGGGACATCTACCCCTAACTATGGCTACACCTTC
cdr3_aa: CACAGTSTPNYGYTF

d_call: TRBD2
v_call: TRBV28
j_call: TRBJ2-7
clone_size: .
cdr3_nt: TGTGCCAGCAGGAGTGGCGGGGAGGGCTCCTACGAGCAGTACTTC
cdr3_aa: CASRSGGEGSYEQYF

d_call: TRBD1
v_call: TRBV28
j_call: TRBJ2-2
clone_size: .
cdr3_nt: TGTGCCAGCGGACAGGGGCCGGGGGAGCTGTTTTTT
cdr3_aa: CASGQGPGELFF

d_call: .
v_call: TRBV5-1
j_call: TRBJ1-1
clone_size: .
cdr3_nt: TGCGCCAGCAGCGCTATGGTCCAAATGAACACTGAAGCTTTCTTT
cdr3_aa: CASSAMVQMNTEAFF

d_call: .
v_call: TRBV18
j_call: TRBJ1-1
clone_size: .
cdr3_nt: TGTGCCAGCTCACCACCTTGGACAGCCGAAACCAATAAGAACACTGAAGCTTTCTTT
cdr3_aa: CASSPPWTAETNKNTEAFF

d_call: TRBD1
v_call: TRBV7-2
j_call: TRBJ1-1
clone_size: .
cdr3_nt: TGTGCCAGCAGCTTAGCGGGGCCAGGGGGTTGGACTGAAGCTTTCTTT
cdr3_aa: CASSLAGPGGWTEAFF

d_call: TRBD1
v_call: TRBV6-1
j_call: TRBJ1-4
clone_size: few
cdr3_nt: TGTGCCAGCAGTCCGGGACAGCATAATGAAAAACTGTTTTTT
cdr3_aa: CASSPGQHNEKLFF

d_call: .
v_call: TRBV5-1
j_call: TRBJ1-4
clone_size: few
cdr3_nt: TGCGCCAGCAGCTTGTCGGTTAATGAAAAACTGTTTTTT
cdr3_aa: CASSLSVNEKLFF

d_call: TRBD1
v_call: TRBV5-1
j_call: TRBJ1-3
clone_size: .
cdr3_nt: TGCGCCAGCAGGGAGGGGGCAAACTCTGGAAACACCATATATTTT
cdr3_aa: CASREGANSGNTIYF

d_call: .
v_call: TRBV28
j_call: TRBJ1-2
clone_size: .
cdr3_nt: TGTGCCAGCACCATAGGCGGGCAGGGGTTCTTTTATGGCTACACCTTC
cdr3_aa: CASTIGGQGFFYGYTF

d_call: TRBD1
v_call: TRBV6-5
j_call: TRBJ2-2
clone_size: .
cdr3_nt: TGTGCCAGCAGAACAGGGACAGGGAACACCGGGGAGCTGTTTTTT
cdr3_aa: CASRTGTGNTGELFF

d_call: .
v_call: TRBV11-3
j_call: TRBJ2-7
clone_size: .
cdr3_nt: TGTGCCAGCAGCTTAGATTACAGGGCAGGTTCCGAGCAGTACTTC
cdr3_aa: CASSLDYRAGSEQYF

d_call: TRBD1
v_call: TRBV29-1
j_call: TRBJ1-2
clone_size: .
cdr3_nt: TGCAGCGTTGAGGAGGGACAGAACTATGGCTACACCTTC
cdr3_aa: CSVEEGQNYGYTF

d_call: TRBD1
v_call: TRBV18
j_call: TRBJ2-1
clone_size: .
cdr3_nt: TGTGCCAGCTCACAGGGGACAGGGGTCGATGAGCAGTTCTTC
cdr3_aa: CASSQGTGVDEQFF

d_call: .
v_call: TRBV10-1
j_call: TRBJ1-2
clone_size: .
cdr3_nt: TGCGCCAGCAGTCCCGGACTGTCTTTGGAAGTCGATGGCTACACCTTC
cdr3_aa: CASSPGLSLEVDGYTF

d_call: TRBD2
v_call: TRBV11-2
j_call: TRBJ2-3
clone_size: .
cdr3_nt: TGTGCCAGCAGCGTCGTAGCGGGGCTGAGCACAGATACGCAGTATTTT
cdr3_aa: CASSVVAGLSTDTQYF

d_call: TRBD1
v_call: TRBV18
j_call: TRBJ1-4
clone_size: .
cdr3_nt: TGTGCCAGCTCACCAATCTCCGGGACAGGGACTTACAGTGAAAAACTGTTTTTT
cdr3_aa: CASSPISGTGTYSEKLFF

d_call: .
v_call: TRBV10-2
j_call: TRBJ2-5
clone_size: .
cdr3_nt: TGCGCCAGCAGAGGCGGGGTCCAAGAGACCCAGTACTTC
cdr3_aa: CASRGGVQETQYF

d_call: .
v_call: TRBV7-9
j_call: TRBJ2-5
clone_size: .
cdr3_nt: TGTGCCAGCAGCCCGGGGAGAACGGAGACCCAGTACTTC
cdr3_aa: CASSPGRTETQYF

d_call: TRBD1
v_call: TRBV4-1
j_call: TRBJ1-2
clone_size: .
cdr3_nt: TGCGCCAGCAGCATCCGCCCAGGGGGTAACTATGGCTACACCTTC
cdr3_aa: CASSIRPGGNYGYTF

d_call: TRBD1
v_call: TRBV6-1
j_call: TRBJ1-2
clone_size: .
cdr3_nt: TGTGCCAGCAGGCTGACAGGGGAGACGGGTGGCTACACCTTC
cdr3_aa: CASRLTGETGGYTF

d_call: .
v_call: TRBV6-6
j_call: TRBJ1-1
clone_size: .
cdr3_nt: TGTGCCAGCAGTTATCGACAGAATGAAGCTTTCTTT
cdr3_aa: CASSYRQNEAFF

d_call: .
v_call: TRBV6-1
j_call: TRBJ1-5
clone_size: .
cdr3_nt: TGTGCCAGCAGTCCTTTTACGGGACATATGGCGAGCCAGCATTTT
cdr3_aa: CASSPFTGHMASQHF

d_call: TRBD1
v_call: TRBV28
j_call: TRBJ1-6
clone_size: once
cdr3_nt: TGTGCCAGCAGTTTATCTGACAGGGAGTTTGCACCCCTCCACTTT
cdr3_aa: CASSLSDREFAPLHF

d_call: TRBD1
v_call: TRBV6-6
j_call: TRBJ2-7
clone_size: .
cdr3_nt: TGTGCCAGCAGTTCGTTACCAGGACAGGGATACGAGCAGTACTTC
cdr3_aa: CASSSLPGQGYEQYF

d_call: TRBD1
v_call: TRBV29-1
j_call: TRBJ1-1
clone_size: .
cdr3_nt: TGCAGCGTCGTACCGGACAGGGTTACTGAAGCTTTCTTT
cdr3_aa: CSVVPDRVTEAFF

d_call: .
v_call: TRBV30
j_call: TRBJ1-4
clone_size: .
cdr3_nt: TGTGCCTTAAAAACAACTAATGAAAAACTGTTTTTT
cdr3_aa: CALKTTNEKLFF

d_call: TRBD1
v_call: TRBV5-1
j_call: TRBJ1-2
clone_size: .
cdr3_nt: TGCGCCAGCAGCGCGGCACCGGGACAGGGGGCCTATGGCTACACCTTC
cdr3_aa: CASSAAPGQGAYGYTF